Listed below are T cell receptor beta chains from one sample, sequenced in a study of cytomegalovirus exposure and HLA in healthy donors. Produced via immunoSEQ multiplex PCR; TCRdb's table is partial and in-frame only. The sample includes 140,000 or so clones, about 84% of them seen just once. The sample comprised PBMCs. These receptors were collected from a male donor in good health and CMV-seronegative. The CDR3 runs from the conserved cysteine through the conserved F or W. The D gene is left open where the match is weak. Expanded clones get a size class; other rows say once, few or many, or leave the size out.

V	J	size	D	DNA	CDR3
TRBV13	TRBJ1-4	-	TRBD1	TGTGCCAGCAGCTTGGGACAGGGTGGCGAAAAACTGTTTTTT	CASSLGQGGEKLFF
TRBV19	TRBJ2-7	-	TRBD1	TGTGCCAGTAGTATGGACAGGGGCCCCGAGCAGTACTTC	CASSMDRGPEQYF
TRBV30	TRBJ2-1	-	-	TGTGCCTGGAGTGCTTGGACACAAAACAATGAGCAGTTCTTC	CAWSAWTQNNEQFF
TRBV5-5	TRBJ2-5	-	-	TGTGCCAGCAGCCCCGAAGCGGAGACCCAGTACTTC	CASSPEAETQYF
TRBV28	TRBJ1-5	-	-	TGTGCCAGCCAATATCGGAGGAGCAATCAGCCCCAGCATTTT	CASQYRRSNQPQHF
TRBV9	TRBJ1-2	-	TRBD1	TGTGCCAGCAGCTCCCAGGGGGATTATGGCTACACCTTC	CASSSQGDYGYTF
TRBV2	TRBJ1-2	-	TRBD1	TGTGCCAGCAGTGAGGGGGACAGGCACTATGGCTACACCTTC	CASSEGDRHYGYTF
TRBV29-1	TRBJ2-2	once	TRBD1	TGCAGCGTTGCCGACAGGGGGGACACCGGGGAGCTGTTTTTT	CSVADRGDTGELFF
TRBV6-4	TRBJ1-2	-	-	TGTGCCAGCAGTGACTCCTCCGAGACAGCCAACCCCGGGCTTGGCTATGGCTACACCTTC	CASSDSSETANPGLGYGYTF
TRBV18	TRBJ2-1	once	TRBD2	TGTGCCAGCTCACCGAACGGGAGGTCCTACAATGAGCAGTTCTTC	CASSPNGRSYNEQFF
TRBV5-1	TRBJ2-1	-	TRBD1	TGCGCCAGCAGCTCTACCGGGACAGGGGCTAACAATGAGCAGTTCTTC	CASSSTGTGANNEQFF
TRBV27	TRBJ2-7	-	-	TGTGCCAGCAGTTCTAGCTCCTACGAGCAGTACTTC	CASSSSSYEQYF
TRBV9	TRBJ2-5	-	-	TGTGCCAGCAGCGTAGTTTCGTCGGGGAAGGGTGAAGAGACCCAGTACTTC	CASSVVSSGKGEETQYF
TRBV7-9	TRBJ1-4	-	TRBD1	TGTGCCAGCAGCTTAGAAGGGACAGTGGGGAATGAAAAACTGTTTTTT	CASSLEGTVGNEKLFF
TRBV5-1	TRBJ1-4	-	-	TGCGCCAGCAGCTTGCTTTCTGTAGGTCAGGGCTCTGAAAAACTGTTTTTT	CASSLLSVGQGSEKLFF
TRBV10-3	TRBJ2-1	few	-	TGTGCCATCAGTGAGTCGACAGGGAGGAGCAATGAGCAGTTCTTC	CAISESTGRSNEQFF
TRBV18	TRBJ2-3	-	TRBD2	TGTGCCAGCTCCGGGAGGGTTAGCACAGATACGCAGTATTTT	CASSGRVSTDTQYF
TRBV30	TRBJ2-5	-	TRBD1	TGTGCCTGGAGTCGGGGGACAGGGATAGAGACCCAGTACTTC	CAWSRGTGIETQYF
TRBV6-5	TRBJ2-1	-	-	TGTGCCAGCAGTTCTGACAAAAACTCCTACAATGAGCAGTTCTTC	CASSSDKNSYNEQFF
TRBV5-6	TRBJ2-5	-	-	TGTGCCAGCAGCTTGGCGAAGTCGTTAGACCAAGAGACCCAGTACTTC	CASSLAKSLDQETQYF
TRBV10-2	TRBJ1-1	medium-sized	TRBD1	TGCGCCAGCAGTGAGGACAGGGGTTGGACTGAAGCTTTCTTT	CASSEDRGWTEAFF
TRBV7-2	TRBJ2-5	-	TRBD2	TGTGCCAGCAGCCGGACTAGCGGGATGGGAGAGACCCAGTACTTC	CASSRTSGMGETQYF
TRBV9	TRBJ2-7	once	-	TGTGCCAGCAGCGTGGCTGCTAGCGACGAGCAGTACTTC	CASSVAASDEQYF
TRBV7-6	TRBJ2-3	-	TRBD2	TGTGCCAGCAGCTACGGGGGGGCCGCGGGCACAGATACGCAGTATTTT	CASSYGGAAGTDTQYF
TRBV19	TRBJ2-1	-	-	TGTGCCAGTAGCCTAGGGAGGGGGGGCTGGGCAGCGAGCGATGAGCAGTTCTTC	CASSLGRGGWAASDEQFF
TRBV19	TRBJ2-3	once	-	TGTGCCAGTAGCGGTTGGGGCCAGGGCACAGATACGCAGTATTTT	CASSGWGQGTDTQYF
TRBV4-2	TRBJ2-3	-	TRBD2	TGTGCCAGCAGCCAAGAAGAAAGGGGACTAGCGGGCGACACAGATACGCAGTATTTT	CASSQEERGLAGDTDTQYF
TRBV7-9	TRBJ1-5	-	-	TGTGCCAGCAGCGCGGCGGGGATACCGGCCAATCAGCCCCAGCATTTT	CASSAAGIPANQPQHF
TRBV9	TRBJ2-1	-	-	TGTGCCAGCAGCGTAGGCAGGGGCAAGCGGGAGCAGTTCTTC	CASSVGRGKREQFF
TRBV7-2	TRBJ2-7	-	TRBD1	TGTGCCAGCAGCTTAGGTCGGGACAGGGGGGCCTACGAGCAGTACTTC	CASSLGRDRGAYEQYF
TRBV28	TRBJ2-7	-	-	TGTGCCAGCAGTTTTAGCTACGAGCAGTACTTC	CASSFSYEQYF
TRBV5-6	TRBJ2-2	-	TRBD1	TGTGCCAGCAGCTCCTGGACAGGATCGAACACCGGGGAGCTGTTTTTT	CASSSWTGSNTGELFF
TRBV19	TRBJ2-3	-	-	TGTGCCAGTAGTATCGACAGGAGCGCAGATACGCAGTATTTT	CASSIDRSADTQYF
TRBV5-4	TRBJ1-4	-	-	TGTGCCAGCAGCCCAGGCCAAATCAATGAAAAACTGTTTTTT	CASSPGQINEKLFF
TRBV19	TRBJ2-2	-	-	TGTGCCAGTAGCATTTCACAGGGTTTGGACACCGGGGAGCTGTTTTTT	CASSISQGLDTGELFF
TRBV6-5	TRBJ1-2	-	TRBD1	TGTGCCAGCAGTTACCGACAGGGTATCGCCCATGGCTACACCTTC	CASSYRQGIAHGYTF
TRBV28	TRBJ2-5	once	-	TGTGCCAGCAGTTTACCCCCTCAAGAGACCCAGTACTTC	CASSLPPQETQYF
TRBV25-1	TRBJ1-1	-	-	TGTGCCAGCAGTGATGGAGGGCGGACTGAAGCTTTCTTT	CASSDGGRTEAFF
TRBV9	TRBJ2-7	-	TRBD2	TGTGCCAGCAGCGTAGCCCCTAGCGGAGGGGCCTACGAGCAGTACTTC	CASSVAPSGGAYEQYF
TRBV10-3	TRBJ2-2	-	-	TGTGCCATCAGGACTAACACCGGGGAGCTGTTTTTT	CAIRTNTGELFF
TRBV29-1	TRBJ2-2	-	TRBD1	TGCAGCGTTGAAATTTTGTTCAGGGGGAAGGCTCAGCCGGGGGAGCTGTTTTTT	CSVEILFRGKAQPGELFF
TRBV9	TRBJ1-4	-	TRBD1	TGTGCCAGCAGCCCATTGGGACAGGGTAATGAAAAACTGTTTTTT	CASSPLGQGNEKLFF
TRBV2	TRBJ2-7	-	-	TGTGCCAGCAGGGGGGCTACCTACGAGCAGTACTTC	CASRGATYEQYF
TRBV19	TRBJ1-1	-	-	TGTGCCAGTAGTATAGCCTCAGGGACTGAAGCTTTCTTT	CASSIASGTEAFF
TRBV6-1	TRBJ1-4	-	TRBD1	TGTGCCAGCAGAGACCAGGGGGCGACTAATGAAAAACTGTTTTTT	CASRDQGATNEKLFF
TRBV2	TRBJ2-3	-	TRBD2	TGTGCCAGCCGTCCTCGACTAGCGGGGGACGCAGATACGCAGTATTTT	CASRPRLAGDADTQYF
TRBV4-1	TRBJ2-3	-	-	TGCGCCAGCAGCCAAGCTGGACAGCCGAGGACAGATACGCAGTATTTT	CASSQAGQPRTDTQYF
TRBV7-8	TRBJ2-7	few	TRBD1	TGTGCCAGCAGCTGGGGGACAGGGGCCTACGAGCAGTACTTC	CASSWGTGAYEQYF
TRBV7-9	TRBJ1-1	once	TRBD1	TGTGCCAGCAGCTTTGGGTGGACAGGGACGGGCACTGAAGCTTTCTTT	CASSFGWTGTGTEAFF
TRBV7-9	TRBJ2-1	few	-	TGTGCCAGCAGTCACGGACAGAACTACAATGAGCAGTTCTTC	CASSHGQNYNEQFF
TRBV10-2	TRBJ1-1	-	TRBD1	TGCGCCAGCAGTGACCCAGGGGACAGAGTAGCTTTCTTT	CASSDPGDRVAFF
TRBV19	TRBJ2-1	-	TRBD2	TGTGCCAGTAGTCCCAATCGGGGGGGCAATGAGCAGTTCTTC	CASSPNRGGNEQFF
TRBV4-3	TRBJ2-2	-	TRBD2	TGCGCCAGCAGCCAAGGGCCTAGCGGGAACACCGGGGAGCTGTTTTTT	CASSQGPSGNTGELFF